This T cell receptor (beta chain) was recorded in a study of blood T cell repertoires in COVID-19. The CDR3 is 16 amino acids. Trimming at V came to 9 bases and at J to 8 bases, leaving 19 bases not matched to a gene. The germline V gene has CDR1 LNHDA and CDR2 SQIVND (reference sequence). Some clones are missing from TCRdb's copy, which holds only in-frame ones; the method was immunoSEQ multiplex PCR. The sample contains some 94,000 clones, just under 90% of which appear only once. This chain connects TRBV19 to TRBJ2-1, with 7 bases matching TRBD1. The clonotype comes from a human donor in a cohort sampled during active COVID-19. Sequenced material: peripheral blood. The CDR3 loop reads CASNPKTTGFDDEQFF. CDR3 nucleotide sequence: TGTGCCAGCAACCCCAAAACGACAGGGTTTGACGATGAGCAGTTCTTC.